Following are 9 T cell receptor beta chains from one sample sequenced in a study of CD8 T cells in Susac syndrome. Random-hexamer reverse transcription was applied to roughly 0.5 to 1 ug RNA. One entry per CDR3 protein results from TCRdb running MiXCR on the immunoSEQ multiplex PCR reads. The table lists 150,000 to 200,000 distinct CDR3 sequences, 93% of them singletons. Sequencing input: CD4+ T cells from PBMCs. The receptors were sampled from a human donor in good health.

The chain employs TRBV7-2 and TRBJ1-6, with a tentative D call TRBD1 (5 bases). Trimming took 4 bases from V and 0 from J, leaving 7 bases between them. CDR1 is SGHTA, CDR2 FQGNSA, per germline. The CDR3 length is 15 residues. The CDR3 DNA reads TGTGCCAGCAGCTCGGACAACTCCTATAATTCACCCCTCCACTTT. This sequence encodes CASSSDNSYNSPLHF.

This chain links TRBV5-4 with TRBJ2-7; D call uncertain. CDR1 SGHNT and CDR2 YYREEE come from the germline V gene (reference sequence). The length of the CDR3 is 15 residues. Trimming took off 3 bases at V and 1 base at J, with 14 bases between the two ends. The CDR3 region is CASSSDRSWSYEQYF. The DNA of the CDR3 is TGTGCCAGCAGCTCCGATAGATCTTGGTCCTACGAGCAGTACTTC.

CDR3 in DNA: TGCGCCAGCAGCCTAAGACTAGCGGGGGAGAATGAGCAGTTCTTC. This sequence encodes CASSLRLAGENEQFF. The chain recombines TRBV5-1 with TRBJ2-1; the match to TRBD2 covers 12 bases. Germline trimming cut 4 bases from V and 7 bases from J; bases unmatched to any gene: 6. This CDR3 spans 15 amino acids. The germline CDR1 and CDR2 sequences are SGHRS and YFSETQ.

This chain's CDR3 is CARDRDGSPLHF. CDR3 DNA: TGTGCCAGAGACAGGGACGGGTCACCCCTCCACTTT. The chain is built from TRBV10-3 and TRBJ1-6; the match to TRBD1 covers 7 bases. In germline, CDR1 is ENHRY, CDR2 SYGVKD. The CDR3 extends over 12 amino acids. V shed 10 bases and J 10 bases; nucleotides not matched to a gene: 7.

The chain carries TRBV5-1 and TRBJ1-1, with a weak D call TRBD1 (5 bases). V lost 0 bases and J lost 0, with 12 bases in between. CDR1 and CDR2 from the germline V gene are SGHRS and YFSETQ. The CDR3 loop spans 16 amino acids. The CDR3, as DNA: TGCGCCAGCAGCTTGGACCCGGGACGTCTGAACACTGAAGCTTTCTTT. Its translation: CASSLDPGRLNTEAFF.

This sequence joins TRBV28 and TRBJ2-4; 10 bases align to TRBD1. The V and J ends lost 5 bases and 2 bases, in that order; junction bases with no gene match: 12. Germline V gives CDR1 MDHEN, CDR2 SYDVKM. This CDR3 is built from 18 residues. In DNA form, the CDR3 reads TGTGCCAGCAGTCCAGGGGGGACAGGGGCTATTTCCAAAAACATTCAGTACTTC. It specifies CASSPGGTGAISKNIQYF.

V gene TRBV5-6 combines with J gene TRBJ1-3; D is undetermined. Germline V gene sequence: CDR1 SGHDT, CDR2 YYEEEE. The ends were cut back, 0 bases at V and 6 bases at J, with 16 bases in the middle. The CDR3 spans 16 residues. As DNA, the CDR3 is TGTGCCAGCAGCTTGGCCGGGCAAGGCCTTGCAAACACCATATATTTT. Its translation is CASSLAGQGLANTIYF. Looking up the rest from reference TRBV5-6 and TRBJ1-3 gives the full variable domain: DAGVTQSPTHLIKTRGQQVTLRCSPKSGHDTVSWYQQALGQGPQFIFQYYEEEERQRGNFPDRFSGHQFPNYSSELNVNALLLGDSALYLCASSLAGQGLANTIYFGEGSWLTVV.

The rearrangement links TRBV2 to TRBJ1-5; D is unresolved. Germline assignment: CDR1 SNHLY and CDR2 FYNNEI. This CDR3 contains 14 residues. V lost 5 bases to trimming and J lost 4 bases, with 12 bases between them. CDR3 amino acids: CASSSWEINQPQHF. As DNA, the CDR3 is TGTGCCAGCAGTTCCTGGGAGATAAATCAGCCCCAGCATTTT.

This chain connects TRBV5-1 to TRBJ2-7; 7 nucleotides agree with TRBD1. J lost 0 bases, V lost 5 bases, and 11 bases had no gene match. In germline, CDR1 is SGHRS, CDR2 YFSETQ. This CDR3 has 16 amino acids. Here the CDR3 reads CASRPSGTVGSYEQYF. DNA of the CDR3: TGCGCCAGCAGACCTTCCGGGACAGTTGGCTCCTACGAGCAGTACTTC.